Presented here are 15 T cell receptor beta chains from one specimen sequenced in a study of cytomegalovirus exposure and HLA in healthy donors. Profiling relied on immunoSEQ multiplex PCR, and the TCRdb table lists in-frame clones only, not all of them. This table holds roughly 120,000 clones, 88% found once. Input material: PBMCs. The receptors derive from a man younger than 35 in good health and CMV-seronegative.

The gene calls are TRBV27 and TRBJ2-1, with 7 bases identical to TRBD1. V dropped 8 bases and J dropped 4; count of bases not matched to a gene: 14. The CDR3 extends over 16 amino acids. Germline lookup yields CDR1 MNHEY and CDR2 SMNVEV (reference sequence). CDR3 residues: CASLKDSGGLYNEQFF. CDR3 nucleotides: TGTGCCAGCTTAAAAGACTCAGGGGGTTTATACAATGAGCAGTTCTTC.

This chain uses TRBV7-2 with TRBJ2-2; 7 bases fit TRBD2. Trimming cost V 4 bases and J 4 bases; bases outside gene matches: 12. The CDR3 totals 17 residues. The germline gives CDR1 SGHTA, CDR2 FQGNSA. CDR3 bases: TGTGCCAGCAGCTCCCGGCTGGGGCGGGGGATCACCGGGGAGCTGTTTTTT. Its translation: CASSSRLGRGITGELFF.

V and J are TRBV29-1 and TRBJ1-1, with a weak D call TRBD1 (5 bases). Deletions cut 3 bases from V and 2 bases from J, with 10 bases between. The CDR3 has 13 residues. Germline CDR1 is SQVTM and CDR2 is ANQGSEA. CDR3 nucleotide sequence: TGCAGCGTTGATGAAGGGGTAAACACTGAAGCTTTCTTT. It encodes CSVDEGVNTEAFF.

This clone turned up a few times. The rearrangement joins TRBV10-1 to TRBJ1-1, with D tentatively TRBD1 (6 bases). This CDR3 region has 15 residues. The ends were cut back, 4 bases at V and 1 base at J, with 13 bases in the middle. Germline CDR1 reads WNHNN; CDR2 reads SYGVQD (reference sequence). The CDR3 reads CASSGPGHSNTEAFF. The CDR3 coding sequence is TGCGCCAGCAGTGGACCGGGACACTCGAACACTGAAGCTTTCTTT.

The chain uses TRBV30 and TRBJ1-2, with TRBD1 identical over 7 bases. CDR1 is GTSNPN, CDR2 SVGIG, per germline (reference sequence). The CDR3 is 14 residues long. V was clipped by 3 bases and J by 5 bases; unmatched bases: 9. The CDR3 protein is CAWSARGTAYGYTF. CDR3 nucleotide sequence: TGTGCCTGGAGCGCGAGAGGGACAGCGTATGGCTACACCTTC. The entire variable domain, with the rest obtained from reference TRBV30 and TRBJ1-2, is as follows: SQTIHQWPATLVQPVGSPLSLECTVEGTSNPNLYWYRQAAGRGLQLLFYSVGIGQISSEVPQNLSASRPQDRQFILSSKKLLLSDSGFYLCAWSARGTAYGYTFGSGTRLTVV.

The rearrangement uses TRBV10-3 and TRBJ1-5, with 7 bases identical to TRBD1. The germline V gene encodes CDR1 ENHRY and CDR2 SYGVKD. This CDR3 spans 15 amino acids. The V segment lost 6 bases and the J segment 3 bases; nucleotides outside the gene matches: 8. CDR3 in amino acids: CAISPTGALNQPQHF. DNA for the CDR3: TGTGCCATCAGCCCAACAGGGGCCCTCAATCAGCCCCAGCATTTT.

This clone was counted once. This chain uses TRBV7-6 with TRBJ1-3; 9 positions agree with TRBD1. With 1 base clipped from V and 0 bases from J, the junction kept 1 base outside the gene matches. Germline CDR1 reads SGHVS; CDR2 reads FNYEAQ. The CDR3 is 16 residues long. In DNA form, the CDR3 reads TGTGCCAGCAGCTTAGTGGACAGGGGCTCTGGAAACACCATATATTTT. Protein sequence: CASSLVDRGSGNTIYF.

The rearrangement links TRBV7-2 to TRBJ1-2, with D tentatively TRBD1 (6 bases). Trimming took 5 bases from V and 8 from J, leaving 24 bases between them. Germline-derived CDR1 and CDR2 are SGHTA and FQGNSA. This CDR3 has 16 amino acids. In nucleotides, the CDR3 is TGTGCCAGCAGCCCGACTCGGCAGCTAACTAGGGGGGGCTACACCTTC. Its translation is CASSPTRQLTRGGYTF.

The rearrangement links TRBV30 to TRBJ1-1; weak D call: TRBD1 (5 bases). The CDR3 consists of 14 residues. Germline V gene data show CDR1 as GTSNPN and CDR2 as SVGIG (reference sequence). Trimming removed 5 bases at V and 1 base at J, with 14 bases between. The CDR3 DNA reads as TGTGCCTGGGGGGCGTTGAGAAAGAACACTGAAGCTTTCTTT. Encoded protein: CAWGALRKNTEAFF. The variable domain in full, with the rest retrieved from reference TRBV30 and TRBJ1-1, is SQTIHQWPATLVQPVGSPLSLECTVEGTSNPNLYWYRQAAGRGLQLLFYSVGIGQISSEVPQNLSASRPQDRQFILSSKKLLLSDSGFYLCAWGALRKNTEAFFGQGTRLTVV.

V usage is TRBV11-3 and J usage is TRBJ2-6; 7 nucleotides line up with TRBD1. CDR1 is SGHNT and CDR2 is YENEEA in the germline V gene. Trimming at V came to 4 bases and at J to 0 bases, leaving 6 bases not matched to a gene. The CDR3 loop spans 17 amino acids. The CDR3 protein is CASSSRTGTSGANVLTF. For the CDR3, the DNA is TGTGCCAGCAGCTCAAGGACAGGTACCTCTGGGGCCAACGTCCTGACTTTC.

The chain is built from TRBV6-5 and TRBJ1-4, with 8 positions matching TRBD1. J was trimmed by 4 bases and V by 4 bases; bases with no gene match: 5. The CDR3 is 15 amino acids. The V gene's germline CDR1 is MNHEY and CDR2 SVGAGI. The DNA of the CDR3 is TGTGCCAGCAGTTCTTGGACAGGGTTTAATGAAAAACTGTTTTTT. Translating it yields CASSSWTGFNEKLFF.

The chain has TRBV10-3 and TRBJ2-2; 9 nucleotides agree with TRBD2. The germline CDR1 and CDR2 sequences are ENHRY and SYGVKD. After removal of 6 bases from V and 4 bases from J, the junction contained 9 bases not matched to a gene. This CDR3 region has 16 residues. CDR3 loop: CAIRGLAGPSTGELFF. The CDR3 nucleotides read TGTGCCATCAGGGGTCTAGCGGGGCCCTCCACCGGGGAGCTGTTTTTT.

In its sample, this clone was seen once. The chain couples TRBV7-8 to TRBJ2-1; 12 nucleotides line up with TRBD2. The CDR3 has 16 residues. CDR1 is SGHVS and CDR2 is FQNEAQ in the germline V gene. Trimming removed 4 bases from V and 4 bases from J; junction bases left unmatched: 5. CDR3 DNA sequence: TGTGCCAGCAGCTCCCTAGGGACTAGCGGGTACAATGAGCAGTTCTTC. Amino acids: CASSSLGTSGYNEQFF.

V and J are TRBV15 and TRBJ1-1, with TRBD1 identical over 8 bases. The CDR3 loop spans 15 amino acids. In germline, CDR1 is LNHNV, CDR2 YYDKDF (reference sequence). With V trimmed by 4 bases and J by 7 bases, 11 bases remained unmatched. CDR3 protein: CATSIRSGQAIEAFF. The CDR3 DNA sequence: TGTGCCACCAGCATAAGATCGGGACAGGCGATTGAAGCTTTCTTT.

The genes are TRBV19 and TRBJ1-1; 9 bases match TRBD1. The V segment lost 6 bases and the J segment 11 bases; nucleotides outside the gene matches: 16. This CDR3 region has 15 residues. Germline lookup yields CDR1 LNHDA and CDR2 SQIVND (reference sequence). The DNA for the CDR3 is TGTGCCAGTAGCATTGTCTGGACAGGGGATCGAAGGGCTTTCTTT. Protein: CASSIVWTGDRRAFF.